The 27 T cell receptor beta chains below all came from one sample that was sequenced in a study of cytomegalovirus exposure and HLA in healthy donors. Researchers ran the PCR with 60 Vbeta and 13 Jbeta primers. Assay used: immunoSEQ multiplex PCR; TCRdb lists only in-frame clones, some missing. The repertoire table contains about 70,000 clones. The specimen sequenced was PBMCs. These receptors all come from a female donor in good health and CMV-seropositive.

The chain's CDR3 is CASSLNGQGLNSPLHF. CDR3 nucleotide sequence: TGCGCCAGCAGCCTGAATGGACAGGGGCTTAATTCACCCCTCCACTTT. The genes are TRBV5-1 and TRBJ1-6, with 9 bases identical to TRBD1. The CDR3 loop spans 16 amino acids. Losses at the gene ends were 4 bases for V and 6 bases for J; bases not matched to a gene: 8. Germline CDR1 and CDR2: SGHRS and YFSETQ.

The V gene is TRBV10-3, the J gene TRBJ2-2, with D possibly matching TRBD1 (6 bases). This CDR3 region has 14 residues. CDR1 and CDR2 from the germline V gene are ENHRY and SYGVKD. Deletions cut 9 bases from V and 1 base from J, with 12 bases between. This CDR3 is CAIARDKNTGELFF. CDR3 nucleotide sequence: TGTGCCATAGCCCGGGACAAGAACACCGGGGAGCTGTTTTTT.

J is TRBJ2-3 and V is TRBV29-1, with D tentatively TRBD1 (5 bases). The ends were cut back, 5 bases at V and 2 bases at J, with 20 bases in the middle. The CDR3 spans 16 residues. Looked up from germline, CDR1 is SQVTM and CDR2 is ANQGSEA. This CDR3 reads CSVLGHAGLYTDTQYF. For the CDR3, the DNA is TGCAGCGTTCTAGGACATGCCGGCCTCTACACAGATACGCAGTATTTT.

V and J are TRBV28 and TRBJ1-2; TRBD1 agrees at 10 bases. With 6 bases clipped from V and 3 bases from J, the junction kept 7 bases outside the gene matches. CDR1 is MDHEN, CDR2 SYDVKM, per germline. This CDR3 comprises 15 residues. This CDR3 reads CASRDGQGDDYGYTF. The CDR3 coding sequence is TGTGCCAGCAGGGACGGACAGGGGGATGACTATGGCTACACCTTC.

The CDR3 nucleotides are TGTGCCAGCAGCTTTGACAGGGGAGAAAATGAAAAACTGTTTTTT. It encodes CASSFDRGENEKLFF. This chain links TRBV9 with TRBJ1-4; 8 bases are a match to TRBD1. In germline, CDR1 is SGDLS, CDR2 YYNGEE. V was pared by 4 bases and J by 5 bases, with 7 bases of the junction left unmatched. This CDR3 region has 15 residues.

Notes on this clone: Other DNA sequences in this sample translate to the same CDR3. The chain is built from TRBV29-1 and TRBJ2-2; D ambiguous. This CDR3 spans 12 amino acids. The germline V and J ends were trimmed by 7 bases and 5 bases, with 11 bases remaining between them. The V gene's germline CDR1 is SQVTM and CDR2 ANQGSEA. In nucleotides, the CDR3 is TGCAGCGCCATAGACTTAACCGGGGAGCTGTTTTTT. It codes for CSAIDLTGELFF.

The chain is built from TRBV5-1 and TRBJ1-1; TRBD1 might be the D (5 bases). Germline-derived CDR1 and CDR2 are SGHRS and YFSETQ. CDR3 length: 16 amino acids. Trimming took 1 base from V and 3 from J, leaving 16 bases between them. CDR3 loop: CASSLPQVPGDTEAFF. Here the CDR3 DNA reads TGCGCCAGCAGCTTGCCCCAAGTTCCGGGGGACACTGAAGCTTTCTTT.

V and J are TRBV7-9 and TRBJ1-1; D uncertain. The V gene's germline CDR1 is SEHNR and CDR2 FQNEAQ (reference sequence). Trimming pared 1 base from V and 5 bases from J, leaving 5 bases between. This CDR3 region has 12 residues. CDR3 in DNA: TGTGCCAGCAGCTTAGGGAGTACTGAAGCTTTCTTT. This encodes CASSLGSTEAFF.

The chain combines TRBV4-3 with TRBJ1-1, with a weak D call TRBD1 (5 bases). The V gene's germline CDR1 is LGHNA and CDR2 YSLEER. Trimming cost V 0 bases and J 4 bases, with 18 bases left between them. The CDR3 extends over 17 amino acids. CDR3 in amino acids: CASSQEGRVVVGTEAFF. CDR3 DNA sequence: TGCGCCAGCAGCCAAGAGGGCAGGGTGGTAGTGGGCACTGAAGCTTTCTTT.

The CDR3 DNA is TGTGCCAGCAGCTTATGGGGGGTATCGAGAACTGAAGCTTTCTTT. Protein product: CASSLWGVSRTEAFF. This chain connects TRBV7-9 to TRBJ1-1; possibly TRBD1 for D (5 bases). The germline V and J ends were trimmed by 2 bases and 5 bases, with 15 bases remaining between them. This CDR3 spans 15 amino acids. Germline V CDR1 and CDR2: SEHNR, FQNEAQ (reference sequence).

The chain has TRBV4-1 and TRBJ2-1; TRBD2 matches at 7 bases. The germline gives CDR1 MGHRA, CDR2 YSYEKL. The CDR3 consists of 16 residues. With V trimmed by 1 base and J by 5 bases, 8 bases remained unmatched. CDR3 nucleotides: TGCGCCAGCAGCCAAGCATCTAGCGGAACCGACAATGAGCAGTTCTTC. It codes for CASSQASSGTDNEQFF.

The V and J genes are TRBV29-1 and TRBJ1-2, with 7 positions matching TRBD1. This CDR3 has 12 residues. The V gene's germline CDR1 is SQVTM and CDR2 ANQGSEA. With 5 bases clipped from V and 0 bases from J, the junction kept 0 bases outside the gene matches. This chain's CDR3 is CSVTGANYGYTF. The CDR3 DNA sequence: TGCAGCGTTACAGGGGCTAACTATGGCTACACCTTC.

The chain joins TRBV11-3 to TRBJ2-1, with 9 bases lining up with TRBD2. The CDR3 is 15 amino acids. CDR1 is SGHNT and CDR2 is YENEEA in the germline V gene. Trimming removed 6 bases from V and 4 bases from J; junction bases left unmatched: 7. This CDR3 reads CASSLAGLVYNEQFF. The CDR3 DNA reads TGTGCCAGCAGTCTAGCGGGACTAGTATACAATGAGCAGTTCTTC.

The V call is TRBV28, the J call TRBJ2-7; the D gene is possibly TRBD2 (5 bases). Germline V CDR1 and CDR2: MDHEN, SYDVKM. The CDR3 length is 14 residues. V was cut by 4 bases and J by 4 bases, with 14 bases left in between. CDR3 nucleotides: TGTGCCAGCAGTTCTTCTGACGGGGTTTACGAGCAGTACTTC. It is translated as CASSSSDGVYEQYF.

The genes are TRBV6-1 and TRBJ2-7; 13 bases are a match to TRBD2. J was trimmed by 7 bases and V by 4 bases; bases with no gene match: 4. The CDR3 consists of 14 residues. Looked up from germline, CDR1 is MNHNS and CDR2 is SASEGT. Here the CDR3 reads CASSGGLAGREQYF. The CDR3 region has the DNA TGTGCCAGCAGTGGGGGACTAGCGGGGAGAGAGCAGTACTTC.

The chain recombines TRBV10-1 with TRBJ1-1; D is perhaps TRBD1 (6 bases). The germline CDR1 and CDR2 sequences are WNHNN and SYGVQD (reference sequence). V gave up 1 base and J gave up 9 bases, with 15 bases separating them. The CDR3 is 14 residues long. Here the CDR3 reads CASSEYTATGQAFF. As DNA, the CDR3 is TGCGCCAGCAGTGAGTACACCGCGACAGGCCAAGCTTTCTTT.

The chain couples TRBV10-3 to TRBJ1-1; 7 bases align to TRBD1. The germline CDR1 and CDR2 sequences are ENHRY and SYGVKD. After removal of 6 bases from V and 4 bases from J, the junction contained 11 bases not matched to a gene. The CDR3 runs to 15 residues. CDR3 in amino acids: CAIRGGTGVSTEAFF. The CDR3 nucleotides are TGTGCCATCAGAGGGGGTACAGGGGTGAGCACTGAAGCTTTCTTT.

With respect to this clone: The junction departs from the called germline gene at one end, perhaps through a read error. The chain uses TRBV18 and TRBJ2-7; perhaps TRBD1 as D (6 bases). The germline gives CDR1 KGHSH, CDR2 LQKENI. The CDR3 has 16 residues. Here the CDR3 DNA reads TGTGCCAGCGCACCATTATACAGGGACATCGCCTACGAGCAGTACTTC. Amino acids: CASAPLYRDIAYEQYF. Supplemented by reference TRBV18 and TRBJ2-7, the full variable domain reads NAGVMQNPRHLVRRRGQEARLRCSPMKGHSHVYWYRQLPEEGLKFMVYLQKENIIDESGMPKERFSAEFPKEGPSILRIQQVVRGDSAAYFCASAPLYRDIAYEQYFGPGTRLTVT.

The V and J genes are TRBV11-2 and TRBJ2-7, with TRBD1 matching over 11 bases. The CDR3 is made up of 17 amino acids. Losses at the gene ends were 1 base for V and 3 bases for J; bases not matched to a gene: 8. Germline-derived CDR1 and CDR2 are SGHAT and FQNNGV. The CDR3 nucleotides read TGTGCCAGCAGCTTAGTATCTGGACAGGGGGCTTTCTACGAGCAGTACTTC. Its translation: CASSLVSGQGAFYEQYF. The whole variable domain, filled in from reference TRBV11-2 and TRBJ2-7, reads EAGVAQSPRYKIIEKRQSVAFWCNPISGHATLYWYQQILGQGPKLLIQFQNNGVVDDSQLPKDRFSAERLKGVDSTLKIQPAKLEDSAVYLCASSLVSGQGAFYEQYFGPGTRLTVT.

This chain joins TRBV2 and TRBJ1-1, with 9 positions matching TRBD1. Losses at the gene ends were 4 bases for V and 3 bases for J; bases not matched to a gene: 6. CDR3 length equals 15 residues. Germline CDR1 and CDR2: SNHLY and FYNNEI. The DNA of the CDR3 is TGTGCCAGCAGTGGACAGGGGGTCGGGGACACTGAAGCTTTCTTT. Amino acid sequence: CASSGQGVGDTEAFF.

The chain links TRBV15 to TRBJ1-1, with D unresolved. Germline CDR1 is LNHNV and CDR2 is YYDKDF (reference sequence). This CDR3 is 14 amino acids long. V dropped 7 bases and J dropped 0 bases, with 12 bases sitting between them. CDR3 protein: CATTARGVNTEAFF. The CDR3 bases are TGTGCCACCACCGCCCGCGGGGTGAACACTGAAGCTTTCTTT.

The gene calls are TRBV28 and TRBJ2-7; a weak D match, TRBD2 (5 bases). Trimming removed 2 bases from V and 9 bases from J, with 17 bases in between. The germline gives CDR1 MDHEN, CDR2 SYDVKM. The CDR3 consists of 14 residues. The CDR3 reads CASSLLSARVWQYF. The DNA of the CDR3 is TGTGCCAGCAGTTTACTTAGCGCTCGGGTATGGCAGTACTTC.

This rearrangement joins TRBV9 to TRBJ2-7; 7 bases fit TRBD1. This CDR3 is 15 amino acids long. Germline CDR1 is SGDLS and CDR2 is YYNGEE. J lost 3 bases, V lost 0 bases, and 6 bases had no gene match. The DNA of the CDR3 is TGTGCCAGCAGCGTAGGGGACAGTTCCTACTACGAGCAGTACTTC. Its translation is CASSVGDSSYYEQYF.

The rearrangement links TRBV28 to TRBJ2-7; D ambiguous. V lost 3 bases and J 3 bases, leaving 6 bases between the germline ends. Germline CDR1 MDHEN, CDR2 SYDVKM. The CDR3 contains 12 residues. This chain's CDR3 is CASSLSDYEQYF. In DNA form, the CDR3 reads TGTGCCAGCAGTTTGAGTGACTACGAGCAGTACTTC.

The rearrangement joins TRBV6-6 to TRBJ2-5; 15 bases match TRBD2. The CDR3 covers 16 residues. Trimming removed 5 bases from V and 2 bases from J; junction bases left unmatched: 3. CDR1 is MNHNY and CDR2 is SVGAGI in the germline V gene (reference sequence). The CDR3, as DNA: TGTGCCAGCAGTAGGACTAGCGGGGGGGTGCAAGAGACCCAGTACTTC. Its protein product is CASSRTSGGVQETQYF.

The chain joins TRBV4-2 to TRBJ2-7; TRBD2 agrees at 10 bases. The germline V gene encodes CDR1 LGHNA and CDR2 YNFKEQ. CDR3 length: 16 amino acids. V lost 0 bases, J lost 6 bases, and 8 bases stayed unmatched. DNA of the CDR3: TGTGCCAGCAGCCAAGATCAGGGTAGCGGGGGGCGCGAGCAGTACTTC. It encodes CASSQDQGSGGREQYF.

The CDR3 nucleotides are TGTGCCAGTAGTACTAGCGGGGGGCCCCTCAATGAGCAGTTCTTC. Protein product: CASSTSGGPLNEQFF. The chain recombines TRBV19 with TRBJ2-1; 11 bases map to TRBD2. Per germline, CDR1 LNHDA and CDR2 SQIVND (reference sequence). V shed 4 bases, J shed 6 bases, and the junction held 5 bases outside the gene matches. The CDR3 loop spans 15 amino acids.